The clone carrying this T cell receptor beta chain was seen only a few times. The antigen is unknown. Germline V lookup: CDR1 MNHEY, CDR2 SMNVEV (reference sequence). Between the trimmed V and J ends, which lost 3 bases and 7 bases, there was a span of 16 bases. The CDR3 consists of 15 residues. Time point of the sample: recipient sample about 28 days before transplant, after cytoreduction. The data derive from a study of T cell clonotyping in hematopoietic cell transplantation. Looking at the study overall: Pretransplant recipient samples were taken after cytoreduction.

Study conclusions and caveats: At the given depth, recipient repertoires were over 97% de novo clonotypes. After transplant, recipient diversity fell while pathologically expanded clonotypes grew through day 180.

Generated by immunoSEQ multiplex PCR, the TCRdb table keeps only in-frame clones and is missing some. The sample has around 19,000 clones; about 80% are singletons. The sample here was peripheral blood mononuclear cells, taken before stem cell transplant. This receptor was taken from a man in his 60s with acute myeloid leukemia. Some clones in this sample may be carry-over from other donors' samples. V is TRBV27 and J is TRBJ1-5; TRBD1 is a possible D gene (5 bases). The CDR3 DNA reads TGTGCCAGCAGTTTCCAGGGAGCGGGTAGCCAGCCCCAGCATTTT. It yields the protein CASSFQGAGSQPQHF.